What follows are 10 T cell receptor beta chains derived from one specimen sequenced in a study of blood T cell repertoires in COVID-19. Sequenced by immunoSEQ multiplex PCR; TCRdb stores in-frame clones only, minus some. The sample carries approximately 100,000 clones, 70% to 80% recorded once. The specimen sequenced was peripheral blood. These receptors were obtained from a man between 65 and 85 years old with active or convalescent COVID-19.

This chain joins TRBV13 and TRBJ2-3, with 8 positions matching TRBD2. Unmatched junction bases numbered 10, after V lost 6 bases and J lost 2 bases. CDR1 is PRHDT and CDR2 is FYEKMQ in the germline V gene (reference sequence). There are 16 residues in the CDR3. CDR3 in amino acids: CASSLRSGSYTDTQYF. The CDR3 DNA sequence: TGTGCCAGCAGTCTAAGGAGCGGGAGTTACACAGATACGCAGTATTTT.

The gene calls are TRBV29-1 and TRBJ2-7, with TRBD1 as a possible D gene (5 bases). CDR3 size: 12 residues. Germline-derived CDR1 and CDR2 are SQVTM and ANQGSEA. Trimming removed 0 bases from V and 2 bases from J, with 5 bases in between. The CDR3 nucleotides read TGCAGCGTTGAAGAGGACACCTACGAGCAGTACTTC. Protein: CSVEEDTYEQYF.

Written as DNA, the CDR3 is TGTGCCAGCCCTCCGAACATTCAGTACTTC. This gives the protein CASPPNIQYF. The chain combines TRBV19 with TRBJ2-4, with no clear D. Germline lookup yields CDR1 LNHDA and CDR2 SQIVND (reference sequence). Deletions cut 9 bases from V and 7 bases from J, with 7 bases between. This CDR3 has 10 residues.

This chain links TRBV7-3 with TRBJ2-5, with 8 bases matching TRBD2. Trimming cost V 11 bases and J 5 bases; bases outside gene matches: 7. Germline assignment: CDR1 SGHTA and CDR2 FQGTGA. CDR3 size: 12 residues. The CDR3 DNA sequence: TGTGCCCCCACGGGAGGGTTGGAGACCCAGTACTTC. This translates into CAPTGGLETQYF.

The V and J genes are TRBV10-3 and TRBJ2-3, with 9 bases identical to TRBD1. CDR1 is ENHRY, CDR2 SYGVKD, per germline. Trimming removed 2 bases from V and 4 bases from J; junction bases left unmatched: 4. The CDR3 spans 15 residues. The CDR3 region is CAISEDRGGPDTQYF. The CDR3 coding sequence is TGTGCCATCAGTGAGGACAGGGGGGGGCCAGATACGCAGTATTTT.

The CDR3 reads CASSLSTGTDYEQYF. Here the CDR3 DNA reads TGTGCCAGCAGCTTAAGCACTGGGACAGACTACGAGCAGTACTTC. The chain joins TRBV7-9 to TRBJ2-7; 7 bases are shared with TRBD1. The CDR3 length is 15 residues. CDR1 and CDR2 (germline): SEHNR, FQNEAQ (reference sequence). Trimming took 2 bases from V and 3 from J; bases not matched to a gene: 7. Using reference TRBV7-9 and TRBJ2-7 for the parts outside the CDR3, the full variable domain is DTGVSQNPRHKITKRGQNVTFRCDPISEHNRLYWYRQTLGQGPEFLTYFQNEAQLEKSRLLSDRFSAERPKGSFSTLEIQRTEQGDSAMYLCASSLSTGTDYEQYFGPGTRLTVT.

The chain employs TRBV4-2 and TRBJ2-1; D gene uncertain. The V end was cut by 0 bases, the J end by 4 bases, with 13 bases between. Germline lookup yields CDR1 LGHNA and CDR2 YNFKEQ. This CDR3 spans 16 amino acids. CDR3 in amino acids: CASSQEESTGYNEQFF. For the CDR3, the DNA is TGTGCCAGCAGCCAAGAAGAGTCGACTGGGTACAATGAGCAGTTCTTC.

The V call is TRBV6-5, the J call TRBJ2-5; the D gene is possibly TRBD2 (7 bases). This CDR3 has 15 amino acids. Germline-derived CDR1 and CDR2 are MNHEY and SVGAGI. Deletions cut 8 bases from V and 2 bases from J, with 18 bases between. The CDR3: CASRGAGVLQETQYF. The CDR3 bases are TGTGCCAGCCGGGGGGCCGGAGTTCTTCAAGAGACCCAGTACTTC.

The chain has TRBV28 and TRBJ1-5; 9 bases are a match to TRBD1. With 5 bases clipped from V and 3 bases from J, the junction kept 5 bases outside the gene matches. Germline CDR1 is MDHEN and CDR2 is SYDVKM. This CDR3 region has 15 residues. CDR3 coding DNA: TGTGCCAGCAGTAAAGGACAGGGGATCAATCAGCCCCAGCATTTT. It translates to CASSKGQGINQPQHF.

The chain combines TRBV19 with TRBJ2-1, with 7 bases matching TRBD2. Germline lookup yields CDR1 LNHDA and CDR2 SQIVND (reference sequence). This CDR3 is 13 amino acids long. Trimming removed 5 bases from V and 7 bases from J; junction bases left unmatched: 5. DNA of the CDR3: TGTGCCAGTAGTGACGGGGGGACGAATGAGCAGTTCTTC. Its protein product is CASSDGGTNEQFF. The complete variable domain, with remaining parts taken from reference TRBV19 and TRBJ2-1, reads DGGITQSPKYLFRKEGQNVTLSCEQNLNHDAMYWYRQDPGQGLRLIYYSQIVNDFQKGDIAEGYSVSREKKESFPLTVTSAQKNPTAFYLCASSDGGTNEQFFGPGTRLTVL.